This is a list of T cell receptor beta chains from one sample in a study of early T cells in non-severe SARS-CoV-2 infection. Using its own MiXCR run on the 5' RACE reads, TCRdb lists one record per CDR3 protein. Among approximately 74,000 distinct CDR3 sequences, 14% to 15% were seen once, and the ten largest hold 10% to 11%. The material sequenced was whole blood. The receptors here all came from an adult who was a healthcare worker with PCR-confirmed SARS-CoV-2 infection or an uninfected control (not recorded which). CDR3s include the opening cysteine and the closing phenylalanine or tryptophan. Fields, in order: V gene, J gene, clone size, CDR3 protein. For some rows the clone size is stated as once, few or many, or as a class when expanded; others skip it.

>TRBV3-1|TRBJ2-7|many
CASSQGHGLAYEQYF
>TRBV7-2|TRBJ2-3|.
CASNPGRSTDTQYF
>TRBV12-3/TRBV12-4|TRBJ2-4|few
CASSKTLLETLAKNIQYF
>TRBV6-2/TRBV6-3|TRBJ1-2|.
CASARQEFYGYTF
>TRBV29-1|TRBJ1-2|many
CSVAGNYGYTF
>TRBV11-3|TRBJ1-1|few
CASSRYKNTEAFF
>TRBV20-1|TRBJ2-3|.
CSAGQLAGGLSTDTQYF
>TRBV19|TRBJ1-4|many
CATRPVSGGLFF
>TRBV20-1|TRBJ2-7|few
CGVGQDYEQYF
>TRBV7-3|TRBJ1-2|.
CASSPGHSDGYTF
>TRBV7-9|TRBJ1-3|.
CASSLFLVGNTIYF
>TRBV30|TRBJ1-6|few
CAWARDSRNSPLHF
>TRBV27|TRBJ2-2|few
CASSTGQGHTGELFF
>TRBV7-2|TRBJ2-3|few
CASSRPVSGGDTQYF
>TRBV7-9|TRBJ1-3|many
CASSNATGILVSGNTIYF
>TRBV29-1|TRBJ1-2|few
CSAGTANYGYTF
>TRBV10-3|TRBJ2-1|.
CAIRPGPPNNEQFF
>TRBV7-2|TRBJ2-3|few
CASSSRTSGASTDTQYF
>TRBV5-1|TRBJ2-7|.
CASSLDQRSSYEQYF
>TRBV5-1|TRBJ2-3|.
CASSPEGTDTQYF
>TRBV9|TRBJ1-1|.
CASSVITGNTEAFF
>TRBV5-1|TRBJ2-1|few
CASMTHGLTGIYNEQFF
>TRBV7-9|TRBJ1-6|.
CASSFSTGYNSPLHF
>TRBV11-2|TRBJ2-5|many
CASSLGTGGGQETQYF
>TRBV25-1|TRBJ1-1|.
CASSAQGMNTEAFF
>TRBV3-1|TRBJ2-7|.
CASSQDVGPSRVEQYF
>TRBV9|TRBJ2-5|few
CASSVDGETQYF
>TRBV14|TRBJ1-2|few
CASSQTRNGYTF
>TRBV28|TRBJ2-7|.
CASSLGAAYEQYF
>TRBV7-2|TRBJ1-5|few
CASSATGGSRLPQHF
>TRBV7-3|TRBJ2-1|few
CASSPSGGSYNEQFF
>TRBV5-1|TRBJ2-3|few
CASSFIPQTSGALDTQYF
>TRBV29-1|TRBJ2-3|few
CSTRLVEFADTQYF
>TRBV5-1|TRBJ2-1|.
CASSLALLAGGLKFF
>TRBV29-1|TRBJ1-1|many
CSVVDREGTEAFF
>TRBV20-1|TRBJ1-1|few
CSAKGLIVTEAFF
>TRBV2|TRBJ1-5|many
CASSETGLAQPQHF
>TRBV6-2/TRBV6-3|TRBJ2-5|few
CASTSRGQGETQYF
>TRBV6-2/TRBV6-3|TRBJ2-1|.
CASSTVLYNEQFF
>TRBV12-3/TRBV12-4|TRBJ1-1|few
CASSSRGGGTEAFF
>TRBV7-9|TRBJ2-7|many
CASSPRTGFYEQYF